This is a list of T cell receptor beta chains from one sample in a study of cytomegalovirus exposure and HLA in healthy donors. Sequencing used immunoSEQ multiplex PCR; TCRdb keeps in-frame clones, though not all of them. The sample lists about 140,000 clones, approximately 82% occurring once. Material for sequencing was PBMCs. The receptors were gathered from a man younger than 40 in good health and CMV-seropositive. The CDR3 runs from the conserved cysteine through the conserved F or W. A D gene is named only where the DNA matches it firmly. Size is stated for part of the rows, as once, few or many counts, or as a class when the clone is expanded.

d_call	v_call	j_call	cdr3_length	clone_size	cdr3_nt	cdr3_aa
TRBD2	TRBV29-1	TRBJ2-3	16	-	TGCAGCGTAACCGGGACTAGCGGGGGGGGTGGAGATGCGCAGTATTTT	CSVTGTSGGGGDAQYF
TRBD1	TRBV7-2	TRBJ2-7	14	once	TGTGCCAGCAGCTTAGGGGACAGAGTTTACGAGCAGTACTTC	CASSLGDRVYEQYF
TRBD2	TRBV10-3	TRBJ2-7	14	-	TGTGCCATCACTTCTAGCGGGACCGCCTACGAGCAGTACTTC	CAITSSGTAYEQYF
-	TRBV28	TRBJ1-1	13	few	TGTGCCAGCAGTTTACAGGGGTACACTGAAGCTTTCTTT	CASSLQGYTEAFF
TRBD2	TRBV28	TRBJ2-7	15	-	TGTGCCAGCAGTTTATTGGCGGGAGGGCCCTACGAGCAGTACTTC	CASSLLAGGPYEQYF
TRBD2	TRBV28	TRBJ2-3	15	-	TGTGCCAGCAGTCGTAGCGGGAGGGCCTCTGATACGCAGTATTTT	CASSRSGRASDTQYF
-	TRBV5-1	TRBJ2-2	19	-	TGCGCCAGCAGCTGGAATCTCCGGGACACTCGGAGAGGAACCGGGGAGCTGTTTTTT	CASSWNLRDTRRGTGELFF
-	TRBV6-6	TRBJ1-1	15	-	TGTGCCAGCAGTTACTCGAAAGGGCGGGGGGACGAAGCTTTCTTT	CASSYSKGRGDEAFF
TRBD2	TRBV2	TRBJ2-3	19	-	TGTGCCGAATCCTTCCGTGGGACTAGCGGGAGGGTCCTCACAGATACGCAGTATTTT	CAESFRGTSGRVLTDTQYF
-	TRBV5-4	TRBJ1-4	18	-	TGTGCCAGCAGCTTTAAGGAAGGGGTCCCCAGTAAAAATGAAAAACTGTTTTTT	CASSFKEGVPSKNEKLFF
TRBD2	TRBV6-1	TRBJ2-5	14	-	TGTGCCAGCAGTCCCGGGGGGGATCAAGAGACCCAGTACTTC	CASSPGGDQETQYF
-	TRBV19	TRBJ2-7	17	-	TGTGCCAGTAGTATACGAGGGGGGGCCATCGATTCCTACGAGCAGTACTTC	CASSIRGGAIDSYEQYF
TRBD2	TRBV5-1	TRBJ2-1	18	-	TGCGCCAGCAGCTCCCTCGGGACTAGCGGGAGCTCCTACAATGAGCAGTTCTTC	CASSSLGTSGSSYNEQFF
-	TRBV2	TRBJ2-7	14	once	TGTGCCAGCAGGACAGGATCGACCTCCTACGAGCAGTACTTC	CASRTGSTSYEQYF
-	TRBV7-3	TRBJ2-1	14	-	TGTGCCAGCAGCTTAGGTAGCCAGATGGGTGAGCAGTTCTTC	CASSLGSQMGEQFF
TRBD1	TRBV5-5	TRBJ2-7	14	few	TGTGCCAGCAGCTCCGGGACAGGGGCCTACGAGCAGTACTTC	CASSSGTGAYEQYF